The 32 T cell receptor beta chains below were found in one sample sequenced in a study of beta chain features in type 1 diabetes. Expressed TCRB transcripts were sequenced after all isolated RNA was converted to cDNA. Assay used: immunoSEQ multiplex PCR; TCRdb lists only in-frame clones, some missing. The sample contains hundreds of thousands of clones, more than 9% of which appear only once. The material sequenced was naive CD4+ T cells from blood. These receptors originate from a woman younger than 35 in good health.

The DNA for the CDR3 is TGTGCCAGCAAAGATCAGGGGGCGCGTGTGAACGAGCAGTACTTC. Protein: CASKDQGARVNEQYF. V and J are TRBV6-5 and TRBJ2-7, with TRBD1 identical over 8 bases. Germline V lookup: CDR1 MNHEY, CDR2 SVGAGI. CDR3 length equals 15 residues. The ends lost 7 bases at V and 5 bases at J; junction bases unmatched: 13.

The V and J genes are TRBV6-1 and TRBJ2-1; TRBD2 might be the D (7 bases). The CDR3 is 15 residues long. In germline, CDR1 is MNHNS, CDR2 SASEGT. V was trimmed by 7 bases and J by 2 bases, leaving 15 bases between them. In DNA, the CDR3 is TGTGCCAGCATCTCTAGGGAGGGGGCCTACAATGAGCAGTTCTTC. Protein sequence: CASISREGAYNEQFF.

This clone was counted only a few times. V and J are TRBV7-6 and TRBJ1-1, with TRBD1 as a possible D gene (5 bases). Trimming pared 5 bases from V and 8 bases from J, leaving 18 bases between. This CDR3 region has 14 residues. CDR1 SGHVS and CDR2 FNYEAQ come from the germline V gene. In DNA, the CDR3 is TGTGCCAGCAGCGAGGGGAGGGGTACTGACGAAGCTTTCTTT. Translated, it gives CASSEGRGTDEAFF.

This clone has only a few counts. In DNA, the CDR3 is TGTGCTAGTGGTTTGCTGTTAGCGGGAGCCTTAGCTGATGAGCAGTACTTC. It specifies CASGLLLAGALADEQYF. This chain links TRBV12-5 with TRBJ2-7; TRBD2 agrees at 9 bases. The CDR3 runs 17 residues. The germline gives CDR1 LGHNT, CDR2 FRNRAP. With V trimmed by 2 bases and J by 7 bases, 15 bases remained unmatched.

This rearrangement joins TRBV5-1 to TRBJ1-1, with TRBD1 identical over 8 bases. The trim removed 3 bases at V and 4 bases at J, leaving 2 bases unmatched. The CDR3 length is 13 residues. Germline CDR1 and CDR2: SGHRS and YFSETQ. CDR3 sequence reads: CASSWTGPTEAFF. CDR3 DNA sequence: TGCGCCAGCAGCTGGACAGGGCCCACTGAAGCTTTCTTT.

This clone came up a few times. The chain has TRBV4-1 and TRBJ2-7; 12 bases align to TRBD1. Trimming at V came to 2 bases and at J to 9 bases, leaving 8 bases not matched to a gene. Germline CDR1 reads MGHRA; CDR2 reads YSYEKL. The CDR3 is 15 residues long. CDR3 protein: CASSQPRDRGLVQYF. The CDR3 DNA reads TGCGCCAGCAGCCAACCCCGGGACAGGGGGCTTGTGCAGTACTTC.

The genes are TRBV5-1 and TRBJ2-5, with 7 bases matching TRBD1. The V gene end was trimmed by 3 bases and the J gene end by 1 base; junction bases not matched to a gene: 3. Germline assignment: CDR1 SGHRS and CDR2 YFSETQ. The CDR3 spans 14 residues. CDR3 nucleotides: TGCGCCAGCAGCTCCGGGACAGTCCAAGAGACCCAGTACTTC. Encoded protein: CASSSGTVQETQYF.

The chain has TRBV6-5 and TRBJ1-3; 8 bases match TRBD1. The germline V gene encodes CDR1 MNHEY and CDR2 SVGAGI. This CDR3 has 13 residues. The ends lost 4 bases at V and 6 bases at J; junction bases unmatched: 2. As DNA, the CDR3 is TGTGCCAGCAGTTCAGGGGGCATAAACACCATATATTTT. It specifies CASSSGGINTIYF.

The chain joins TRBV9 to TRBJ2-1; TRBD2 might be the D (6 bases). The germline V gene encodes CDR1 SGDLS and CDR2 YYNGEE. Trimming took off 0 bases at V and 4 bases at J, with 11 bases between the two ends. The CDR3 is 15 residues long. The CDR3 nucleotides are TGTGCCAGCAGCGTAGTGAGCGGGTTTTACAATGAGCAGTTCTTC. It is translated as CASSVVSGFYNEQFF.

This clone was counted between two and nine times. This chain links TRBV30 with TRBJ2-1, with TRBD2 matching 10 bases. The CDR3 loop spans 15 amino acids. CDR1 and CDR2 from the germline V gene are GTSNPN and SVGIG (reference sequence). The V and J ends lost 1 base and 4 bases, in that order; junction bases with no gene match: 4. The CDR3, as DNA: TGTGCCTGGAGTGCGACTAGCGGGCCTTACAATGAGCAGTTCTTC. Translating gives CAWSATSGPYNEQFF.

This clone was recorded a few times. This chain uses TRBV10-3 with TRBJ1-4; 9 bases line up with TRBD1. CDR3 length: 14 amino acids. Trimming took 4 bases from V and 6 from J; bases not matched to a gene: 3. Looked up from germline, CDR1 is ENHRY and CDR2 is SYGVKD. The CDR3 DNA follows: TGTGCCATCAGTGGGGGACAGGGCGATGAAAAACTGTTTTTT. Its translation: CAISGGQGDEKLFF.

This clone has just a few counts. This chain uses TRBV30 with TRBJ1-6, with D unclear. The CDR3 length is 13 residues. V was shortened by 5 bases and J by 9 bases, with 14 bases between the two germline ends. The germline CDR1 and CDR2 sequences are GTSNPN and SVGIG (reference sequence). This chain's CDR3 is CAWGNGVGSPLHF. The CDR3 DNA reads as TGTGCCTGGGGCAACGGGGTGGGTTCACCCCTCCACTTT.

This clone was detected a few times. The rearrangement uses TRBV5-5 and TRBJ2-7; 10 nucleotides line up with TRBD1. The V segment lost 4 bases and the J segment 1 base; nucleotides outside the gene matches: 8. Per germline, CDR1 SGHKS and CDR2 YYEKEE (reference sequence). CDR3 length: 16 amino acids. The CDR3 reads CASSPFGDRGSYEQYF. The DNA for the CDR3 is TGTGCCAGCAGCCCGTTCGGGGACAGGGGATCCTACGAGCAGTACTTC.

The chain is built from TRBV5-1 and TRBJ2-1, with 12 nucleotides matching TRBD2. From germline, CDR1 is SGHRS and CDR2 YFSETQ. V trimming: 0 bases; J trimming: 5 bases; junction bases outside the gene matches: 6. The CDR3 has 17 amino acids. The CDR3 loop reads CASSLEASGGDHNEQFF. The CDR3 coding sequence is TGCGCCAGCAGCTTGGAGGCTAGCGGGGGGGATCACAATGAGCAGTTCTTC.

This clone was detected a few times. The chain is built from TRBV7-2 and TRBJ2-7; weak D call: TRBD1 (6 bases). The CDR3 sequence is 12 residues long. The germline V gene encodes CDR1 SGHTA and CDR2 FQGNSA. The V end lost 5 bases, the J end lost 3 bases, and 8 bases lay between the germline ends. The CDR3 sequence is CASSRDNYEQYF. Written as DNA, the CDR3 is TGTGCCAGCAGCCGGGACAACTACGAGCAGTACTTC.

The genes are TRBV7-9 and TRBJ2-3; 9 bases are shared with TRBD2. The trim removed 8 bases at V and 0 bases at J, leaving 9 bases unmatched. The length of the CDR3 is 16 residues. Germline lookup yields CDR1 SEHNR and CDR2 FQNEAQ (reference sequence). This CDR3 reads CASPWLTSGSTDTQYF. The DNA of the CDR3 is TGTGCCAGCCCCTGGTTAACTAGCGGGAGCACAGATACGCAGTATTTT.

The chain has TRBV7-9 and TRBJ1-1; unclear D gene. The CDR3 contains 15 residues. Germline lookup yields CDR1 SEHNR and CDR2 FQNEAQ (reference sequence). V dropped 2 bases and J dropped 0 bases, with 10 bases sitting between them. CDR3 DNA: TGTGCCAGCAGCTTACATGCAGGCATGAACACTGAAGCTTTCTTT. Residues: CASSLHAGMNTEAFF.

V is TRBV30 and J is TRBJ1-1; tentative D call: TRBD1 (6 bases). The germline V gene has CDR1 GTSNPN and CDR2 SVGIG (reference sequence). CDR3 length: 13 residues. The V end lost 8 bases, the J end lost 0 bases, and 13 bases lay between the germline ends. The CDR3 spells CALWGQLNTEAFF. The DNA for the CDR3 is TGTGCCCTGTGGGGGCAGCTGAACACTGAAGCTTTCTTT.

The genes are TRBV29-1 and TRBJ2-2; TRBD2 might be the D (6 bases). This CDR3 contains 13 residues. The ends were cut back, 6 bases at V and 5 bases at J, with 13 bases in the middle. Germline loops: CDR1 SQVTM, CDR2 ANQGSEA. The DNA for the CDR3 is TGCAGCGTCCCCGGGACTGCAACCGGGGAGCTGTTTTTT. Amino acids: CSVPGTATGELFF.

The sample holds a few counts of this clone. V is TRBV6-5 and J is TRBJ2-5; 9 nucleotides align to TRBD2. This CDR3 has 13 residues. Germline values: CDR1 MNHEY, CDR2 SVGAGI. The trim removed 9 bases at V and 3 bases at J, leaving 5 bases unmatched. The CDR3, as DNA: TGTGCCAGTAAAGTAGCGGGGGAAGAGACCCAGTACTTC. Translation gives CASKVAGEETQYF.

The chain links TRBV2 to TRBJ2-2; 7 bases fit TRBD1. With 1 base clipped from V and 5 bases from J, the junction kept 7 bases outside the gene matches. Germline V gene data show CDR1 as SNHLY and CDR2 as FYNNEI. The CDR3 has 16 residues. DNA for the CDR3: TGTGCCAGCAGTGAAGGAGACAGGGTCGGTACCGGGGAGCTGTTTTTT. Translated, it gives CASSEGDRVGTGELFF.

This clone was seen a few times. The V call is TRBV6-1, the J call TRBJ2-7; 7 bases are a match to TRBD2. The CDR3 spans 15 residues. With 0 bases clipped from V and 7 bases from J, the junction kept 9 bases outside the gene matches. Germline CDR1 and CDR2: MNHNS and SASEGT. CDR3 amino acids: CASSEAPGTTGEQYF. The CDR3 nucleotides are TGTGCCAGCAGTGAAGCGCCGGGGACTACCGGGGAGCAGTACTTC.

The genes are TRBV5-4 and TRBJ1-4; possible D gene TRBD1, 6 bases. CDR3 length: 13 amino acids. V dropped 4 bases and J dropped 5 bases, with 9 bases sitting between them. Germline V lookup: CDR1 SGHNT, CDR2 YYREEE (reference sequence). CDR3 region: CASSLGQNEKLFF. The CDR3 nucleotides are TGTGCCAGCAGCCTTGGACAGAATGAAAAACTGTTTTTT. Together with reference TRBV5-4 and TRBJ1-4, the CDR3 gives the full variable domain: ETGVTQSPTHLIKTRGQQVTLRCSSQSGHNTVSWYQQALGQGPQFIFQYYREEENGRGNFPPRFSGLQFPNYSSELNVNALELDDSALYLCASSLGQNEKLFFGSGTQLSVL.

This clone has just a few counts. This chain joins TRBV5-1 and TRBJ1-5; the D gene is possibly TRBD1 (6 bases). The length of the CDR3 is 13 residues. CDR1 and CDR2 from the germline V gene are SGHRS and YFSETQ. Trimming cost V 5 bases and J 9 bases, with 15 bases left between them. CDR3 amino acids: CASREDSSGPQHF. Written as DNA, the CDR3 is TGCGCCAGCAGAGAGGACAGCAGTGGGCCCCAGCATTTT.

This clone came up a few times. V and J are TRBV18 and TRBJ1-2, with 9 bases fitting TRBD1. V gave up 3 bases and J gave up 8 bases; unmatched junction bases: 7. The CDR3 sequence is 14 residues long. Germline CDR1 and CDR2: KGHSH and LQKENI. CDR3 nucleotide sequence: TGTGCCAGCTCACCGGGACAGGGTTCGGGAGGCTACACCTTC. This gives the protein CASSPGQGSGGYTF.

CDR3 sequence: CASSEGVEAFF. The CDR3 nucleotides are TGTGCCAGCAGTGAGGGAGTTGAAGCTTTCTTT. J is TRBJ1-1 and V is TRBV2; no definite D call. CDR1 SNHLY and CDR2 FYNNEI come from the germline V gene. The CDR3 loop spans 11 amino acids. Trimming took 3 bases from V and 7 from J, leaving 6 bases between them.

This clone has only a few counts. The V call is TRBV15, the J call TRBJ1-4; D is possibly TRBD1 (6 bases). The CDR3 contains 15 residues. Germline V gene data show CDR1 as LNHNV and CDR2 as YYDKDF (reference sequence). Trimming removed 0 bases from V and 10 bases from J, with 15 bases in between. The CDR3 DNA follows: TGTGCCACCAGCAGAGAACAGGGAGATGTTGTAAAACTGTTTTTT. This encodes CATSREQGDVVKLFF.

This clone came up a few times. This chain uses TRBV30 with TRBJ2-3; 7 bases align to TRBD2. The CDR3 has 14 residues. Germline V gene lookup returns CDR1 GTSNPN and CDR2 SVGIG (reference sequence). J gave up 2 bases and V 1 base, and 3 bases lay outside the gene matches. The CDR3 nucleotides read TGTGCCTGGAGTGACGGGAGGAACACAGATACGCAGTATTTT. Translating it yields CAWSDGRNTDTQYF.

The rearrangement uses TRBV7-3 and TRBJ2-5; 14 bases agree with TRBD2. The CDR3 is 19 amino acids. Losses at the gene ends were 4 bases for V and 4 bases for J; bases not matched to a gene: 14. The V gene's germline CDR1 is SGHTA and CDR2 FQGTGA. CDR3 DNA: TGTGCCAGCAGCTCGCAGGGACTAGCGGGGGCCGTCGATCCAGAGACCCAGTACTTC. Its translation is CASSSQGLAGAVDPETQYF.

The chain combines TRBV7-7 with TRBJ2-1; 13 nucleotides agree with TRBD2. The CDR3 has 18 amino acids. Per germline, CDR1 SSHAT and CDR2 FNYEAQ (reference sequence). The ends lost 1 base at V and 5 bases at J; junction bases unmatched: 8. The CDR3 DNA reads TGTGCCAGCAGCTTAGAACTAGCGGGAGGGCCTACTAACAATGAGCAGTTCTTC. Translating gives CASSLELAGGPTNNEQFF.

As regards this clone: The junction differs from germline at one of its ends, possibly a read error. The genes are TRBV5-6 and TRBJ2-3; D remains ambiguous. The CDR3 has 12 amino acids. CDR1 and CDR2 (germline): SGHDT, YYEEEE. In DNA, the CDR3 is TGTGCCAGCAGCTCATATATAAAGCCCCCCTCATGG. Amino acids: CASSSYIKPPSW.

At least ten counts were recorded for this clone. J is TRBJ1-1 and V is TRBV7-3, with unresolved D. The length of the CDR3 is 13 residues. V lost 2 bases, J lost 6 bases, and 10 bases lay in between. CDR1 and CDR2 (germline): SGHTA, FQGTGA. In nucleotides, the CDR3 is TGTGCCAGCAGCTTAGGGCGGGAGGCTGAAGCTTTCTTT. Its translation is CASSLGREAEAFF.